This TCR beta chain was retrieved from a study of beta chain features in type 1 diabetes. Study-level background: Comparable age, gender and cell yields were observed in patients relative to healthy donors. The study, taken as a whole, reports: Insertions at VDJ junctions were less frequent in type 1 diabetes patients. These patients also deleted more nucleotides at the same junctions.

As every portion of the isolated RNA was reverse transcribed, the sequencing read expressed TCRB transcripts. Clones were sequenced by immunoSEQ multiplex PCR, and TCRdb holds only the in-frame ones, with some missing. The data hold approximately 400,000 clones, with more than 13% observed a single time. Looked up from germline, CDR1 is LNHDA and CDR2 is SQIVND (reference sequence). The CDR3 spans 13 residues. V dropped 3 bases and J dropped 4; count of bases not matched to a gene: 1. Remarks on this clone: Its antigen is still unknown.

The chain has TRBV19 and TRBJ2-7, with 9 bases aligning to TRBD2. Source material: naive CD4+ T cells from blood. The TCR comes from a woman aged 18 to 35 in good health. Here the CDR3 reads CASSILAGYEQYF. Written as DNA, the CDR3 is TGTGCCAGTAGTATTCTAGCGGGGTACGAGCAGTACTTC. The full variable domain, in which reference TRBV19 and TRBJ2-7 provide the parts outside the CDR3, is DGGITQSPKYLFRKEGQNVTLSCEQNLNHDAMYWYRQDPGQGLRLIYYSQIVNDFQKGDIAEGYSVSREKKESFPLTVTSAQKNPTAFYLCASSILAGYEQYFGPGTRLTVT.